Each of the 21 T cell receptor beta chains below was sequenced from the same sample in a study of blood T cell repertoires in COVID-19. TCRdb's copy holds only in-frame clones and misses some; the assay was immunoSEQ multiplex PCR. The sample consists of some 260,000 clones, around nine tenths of them appearing once. Material: peripheral blood. The receptors shown here come from a man older than 75 with acute or convalescent COVID-19.

The genes are TRBV27 and TRBJ2-7; 8 nucleotides match TRBD1. Per germline, CDR1 MNHEY and CDR2 SMNVEV (reference sequence). The V and J ends lost 2 bases and 3 bases, in that order; junction bases with no gene match: 9. This CDR3 region has 16 residues. The CDR3 region is CASSLKAGQGGYEQYF. CDR3 nucleotide sequence: TGTGCCAGCAGTTTAAAGGCTGGACAGGGAGGCTACGAGCAGTACTTC.

The CDR3 loop is CSGWGGVEQFF. In DNA, the CDR3 is TGCAGTGGTTGGGGGGGAGTTGAGCAGTTCTTC. The rearrangement uses TRBV20-1 and TRBJ2-1; 7 bases are a match to TRBD2. CDR1 and CDR2 from the germline V gene are DFQATT and SNEGSKA (reference sequence). There are 11 residues in the CDR3. J gave up 9 bases and V 7 bases, and 6 bases lay outside the gene matches.

This clone showed up just once. The chain combines TRBV2 with TRBJ1-1; D remains unclear. The V and J ends lost 4 bases and 1 base respectively, with 7 bases between them. Germline V gives CDR1 SNHLY, CDR2 FYNNEI. The CDR3 is 13 residues long. CDR3 in amino acids: CASSVPGNTEAFF. In DNA, the CDR3 is TGTGCCAGCAGTGTACCAGGGAACACTGAAGCTTTCTTT.

V is TRBV7-9 and J is TRBJ1-4; no definite D call. Germline assignment: CDR1 SEHNR and CDR2 FQNEAQ (reference sequence). Trimming left V 4 bases short and J 8 bases short, with 14 bases between. This CDR3 has 14 amino acids. The CDR3 DNA is TGTGCCAGCAGCTATCATCGTATTGAGGAAAAACTGTTTTTT. It codes for CASSYHRIEEKLFF. Using reference TRBV7-9 and TRBJ1-4 for the parts outside the CDR3, the full variable domain is DTGVSQNPRHKITKRGQNVTFRCDPISEHNRLYWYRQTLGQGPEFLTYFQNEAQLEKSRLLSDRFSAERPKGSFSTLEIQRTEQGDSAMYLCASSYHRIEEKLFFGSGTQLSVL.

The rearrangement joins TRBV5-4 to TRBJ2-7; D possibly corresponds to TRBD2 (6 bases). V lost 0 bases to trimming and J lost 6 bases, with 13 bases between them. The CDR3 covers 14 residues. Germline V lookup: CDR1 SGHNT, CDR2 YYREEE (reference sequence). CDR3 protein: CASSLAGVNREQYF. CDR3 sequence (DNA): TGTGCCAGCAGCTTGGCGGGGGTAAACCGCGAGCAGTACTTC.

The J gene is TRBJ2-1, the V gene TRBV14, with D perhaps matching TRBD1 (6 bases). The length of the CDR3 is 14 residues. Looked up from germline, CDR1 is SGHDN and CDR2 is FVKESK. With 4 bases removed from V and 6 bases from J, the gap between germline ends came to 13 bases. The CDR3 coding sequence is TGTGCCAGCAGCCCAATAGACAGGAGCAATGAGCAGTTCTTC. Translated, it gives CASSPIDRSNEQFF.

Only one count was recorded for this clone. The chain combines TRBV4-1 with TRBJ2-7; tentatively, D is TRBD2 (5 bases). Deletions cut 0 bases from V and 9 bases from J, with 24 bases between. Per germline, CDR1 MGHRA and CDR2 YSYEKL. The CDR3 is made up of 17 amino acids. The CDR3 region is CASSQDSSPYSLRGQYF. CDR3 nucleotide sequence: TGCGCCAGCAGCCAAGATTCTAGCCCATACTCCCTACGCGGGCAGTACTTC.

The V gene is TRBV6-1, the J gene TRBJ1-3; D not certain. V was cut by 3 bases and J by 0 bases, with 9 bases left in between. The CDR3 length is 15 residues. Germline V gene sequence: CDR1 MNHNS, CDR2 SASEGT. Here the CDR3 reads CASSDPISSGNTIYF. CDR3 DNA: TGTGCCAGCAGTGATCCGATCAGCTCTGGAAACACCATATATTTT.

This rearrangement joins TRBV4-2 to TRBJ1-5, with 8 positions matching TRBD1. The CDR3 totals 16 residues. Germline V gene data show CDR1 as LGHNA and CDR2 as YNFKEQ. Trimming at V came to 4 bases and at J to 7 bases, leaving 12 bases not matched to a gene. Here the CDR3 reads CASSPEDRAVRQPQHF. Here the CDR3 DNA reads TGTGCCAGCAGCCCAGAGGACAGGGCGGTCAGACAGCCCCAGCATTTT.

The chain has TRBV11-3 and TRBJ2-1, with TRBD2 identical over 7 bases. CDR3 size: 14 residues. CDR1 SGHNT and CDR2 YENEEA come from the germline V gene. V trimming: 5 bases; J trimming: 6 bases; junction bases outside the gene matches: 7. The CDR3 DNA reads as TGTGCCAGCAGCCGCCCGGGAGGACGCAATGAGCAGTTCTTC. Residues: CASSRPGGRNEQFF.

V usage is TRBV7-2 and J usage is TRBJ2-2; 9 bases align to TRBD1. Per the germline V gene, CDR1 is SGHTA and CDR2 is FQGNSA. V lost 4 bases to trimming and J lost 4 bases; unmatched junction nucleotides: 4. This CDR3 comprises 15 residues. The CDR3: CASSWGQGFTGELFF. The CDR3 nucleotides are TGTGCCAGCAGCTGGGGACAGGGATTCACCGGGGAGCTGTTTTTT. The full variable domain, in which reference TRBV7-2 and TRBJ2-2 provide the parts outside the CDR3, is GAGVSQSPSNKVTEKGKDVELRCDPISGHTALYWYRQSLGQGLEFLIYFQGNSAPDKSGLPSDRFSAERTGGSVSTLTIQRTQQEDSAVYLCASSWGQGFTGELFFGEGSRLTVL.

The V and J genes are TRBV18 and TRBJ2-1; TRBD2 is a possible D gene (7 bases). V was shortened by 3 bases and J by 3 bases, with 12 bases between the two germline ends. The CDR3 consists of 15 residues. Germline V CDR1 and CDR2: KGHSH, LQKENI. Here the CDR3 DNA reads TGTGCCAGCTCACCGGTAGGGGGGGGCTACAATGAGCAGTTCTTC. Amino acid sequence: CASSPVGGGYNEQFF.

The gene calls are TRBV7-2 and TRBJ2-2; 7 positions agree with TRBD1. V was pared by 6 bases and J by 7 bases, with 8 bases of the junction left unmatched. Germline CDR1 is SGHTA and CDR2 is FQGNSA. The CDR3 totals 14 residues. This chain's CDR3 is CASRRDDRVGELFF. The CDR3 coding sequence is TGTGCCAGCAGAAGAGACGACAGGGTCGGGGAGCTGTTTTTT.

V and J are TRBV6-1 and TRBJ1-2; D might be TRBD1 (5 bases). Germline-derived CDR1 and CDR2 are MNHNS and SASEGT. The CDR3 extends over 17 amino acids. Deletions cut 4 bases from V and 3 bases from J, with 21 bases between. CDR3 DNA sequence: TGTGCCAGCAGTGTAAGGGGCGTACCCGTTAAGGACTATGGCTACACCTTC. It is translated as CASSVRGVPVKDYGYTF.

This chain uses TRBV7-2 with TRBJ2-1; TRBD1 matches at 8 bases. The CDR3 runs 18 residues. With V trimmed by 1 base and J by 6 bases, 14 bases remained unmatched. Germline V gene data show CDR1 as SGHTA and CDR2 as FQGNSA. This chain's CDR3 is CASSLDRSGQGAINEQFF. The CDR3 DNA follows: TGTGCCAGCAGCTTAGACCGTTCGGGTCAGGGGGCGATCAATGAGCAGTTCTTC.

This chain uses TRBV6-2 or TRBV6-3 with TRBJ2-3, with D possibly TRBD1 on 5 matching bases. The V gene's germline CDR1 is MNHEY and CDR2 SVGEGT. There are 16 residues in the CDR3. Trimming stripped 3 bases from V and 1 base from J, with 14 bases between. CDR3 sequence reads: CASSYLGDLGTDTQYF. Here the CDR3 DNA reads TGTGCCAGCAGTTATTTAGGGGATCTTGGCACAGATACGCAGTATTTT.

This clone was observed once. The genes are TRBV5-1 and TRBJ1-4; D unclear. Trimming left V 0 bases short and J 7 bases short, with 10 bases between. Germline V gene data show CDR1 as SGHRS and CDR2 as YFSETQ. The CDR3 has 14 residues. CDR3 in amino acids: CASSLEGRGEKLFF. The CDR3 bases are TGCGCCAGCAGCTTGGAGGGCCGGGGTGAAAAACTGTTTTTT.

V and J are TRBV6-5 and TRBJ1-6; the match to TRBD1 covers 7 bases. Germline loops: CDR1 MNHEY, CDR2 SVGAGI. The CDR3 loop spans 15 amino acids. V was clipped by 4 bases and J by 4 bases; unmatched bases: 4. CDR3 protein: CASSFPGQYNSPLHF. As DNA, the CDR3 is TGTGCCAGCAGTTTCCCGGGACAGTATAATTCACCCCTCCACTTT.

V is TRBV20-1 and J is TRBJ2-5; 12 bases are shared with TRBD2. The germline V gene encodes CDR1 DFQATT and CDR2 SNEGSKA (reference sequence). V gave up 3 bases and J gave up 5 bases; unmatched junction bases: 13. The CDR3 extends over 17 amino acids. CDR3 protein: CSASLGLAGGPWETQYF. Written as DNA, the CDR3 is TGCAGTGCTAGTTTGGGCCTAGCGGGGGGGCCGTGGGAGACCCAGTACTTC.

The chain combines TRBV29-1 with TRBJ2-5; 8 nucleotides align to TRBD1. The CDR3 length is 11 residues. J lost 5 bases, V lost 5 bases, and 1 base had no gene match. Germline V gene sequence: CDR1 SQVTM, CDR2 ANQGSEA. This chain's CDR3 is CSVYRGETQYF. The CDR3 DNA reads as TGCAGCGTTTACAGGGGGGAGACCCAGTACTTC.

The rearrangement uses TRBV19 and TRBJ2-2; no clear D. V gave up 5 bases and J gave up 4 bases, with 11 bases separating them. Germline CDR1 is LNHDA and CDR2 is SQIVND (reference sequence). This CDR3 has 14 amino acids. The CDR3: CASSPQVSTGELFF. The DNA of the CDR3 is TGTGCCAGTAGTCCTCAGGTCAGCACCGGGGAGCTGTTTTTT.